One sample yielded the 28 T cell receptor beta chains listed below, sequenced in a study of blood T cell repertoires in COVID-19. Repertoires were generated with immunoSEQ multiplex PCR, while TCRdb's copy carries only in-frame clones and drops some. Among 300,000 to 350,000 clones, over 85% were seen once, and the ten largest hold roughly a tenth. The specimen was PBMCs or T cells enriched from blood (not recorded which). Every receptor here comes from a woman aged 25 to 39 who had recovered from COVID-19.

The sample holds one count of this clone. The chain recombines TRBV4-3 with TRBJ2-1, with 8 bases identical to TRBD2. Trimming cost V 0 bases and J 2 bases; bases outside gene matches: 6. The CDR3 length is 17 residues. Looked up from germline, CDR1 is LGHNA and CDR2 is YSLEER. The CDR3 DNA reads as TGCGCCAGCAGCCAAGATCTGACGGGAGGGCCCTACAATGAGCAGTTCTTC. Translating it yields CASSQDLTGGPYNEQFF.

The chain recombines TRBV6-5 with TRBJ2-3; D unclear. Trimming cost V 6 bases and J 6 bases, with 13 bases left between them. The CDR3 loop spans 13 amino acids. Germline assignment: CDR1 MNHEY and CDR2 SVGAGI. DNA of the CDR3: TGTGCCAGCAGCCTACGAGAGGCGGATACGCAGTATTTT. It codes for CASSLREADTQYF.

This chain connects TRBV6-5 to TRBJ2-3; D is ambiguous. Trimming removed 6 bases at V and 3 bases at J, with 10 bases between. Germline-derived CDR1 and CDR2 are MNHEY and SVGAGI. The CDR3 contains 13 residues. Here the CDR3 reads CASSLRRTDTQYF. The CDR3 region has the DNA TGTGCCAGCAGCCTAAGAAGAACAGATACGCAGTATTTT.

V gene TRBV13 combines with J gene TRBJ1-6, with D maybe TRBD1 (6 bases). From germline, CDR1 is PRHDT and CDR2 FYEKMQ (reference sequence). V dropped 2 bases and J dropped 3 bases, with 17 bases sitting between them. The CDR3 extends over 18 amino acids. CDR3 amino acids: CASSLKIRDTSYNSPLHF. In DNA form, the CDR3 reads TGTGCCAGCAGCTTAAAGATCCGGGACACCAGCTATAATTCACCCCTCCACTTT.

In its sample, this clone was seen once. The chain links TRBV4-1 to TRBJ2-7; 7 bases map to TRBD1. CDR1 and CDR2 from the germline V gene are MGHRA and YSYEKL. Germline trimming cut 5 bases from V and 7 bases from J; bases unmatched to any gene: 17. The CDR3 is 16 residues long. The CDR3 coding sequence is TGCGCCAGCAGCTCAGAAACGGACCAGGGGGTGGGGGAGCAGTACTTC. Protein: CASSSETDQGVGEQYF.

The gene calls are TRBV18 and TRBJ2-7; TRBD1 matches at 8 bases. The CDR3 sequence is 14 residues long. CDR1 and CDR2 (germline): KGHSH, LQKENI. J was trimmed by 0 bases and V by 4 bases; bases with no gene match: 2. CDR3 DNA sequence: TGTGCCAGCTCACGGGACAGGAGCTCCTACGAGCAGTACTTC. It yields the protein CASSRDRSSYEQYF.

The chain joins TRBV19 to TRBJ2-7; 10 bases agree with TRBD1. V shed 4 bases, J shed 5 bases, and the junction held 8 bases outside the gene matches. The CDR3 runs 15 residues. From germline, CDR1 is LNHDA and CDR2 SQIVND (reference sequence). The CDR3 spells CASSRTRDRGHEQYF. DNA for the CDR3: TGTGCCAGTAGTAGAACCCGGGACAGGGGACACGAGCAGTACTTC.

V is TRBV27 and J is TRBJ2-1; D might be TRBD2 (5 bases). The CDR3 loop spans 18 amino acids. Germline V gene sequence: CDR1 MNHEY, CDR2 SMNVEV (reference sequence). V lost 4 bases and J lost 2, with 21 bases in between. The CDR3 is CASSSFADSPSTYNEQFF. As DNA, the CDR3 is TGTGCCAGCAGTTCATTCGCGGACTCACCCTCGACCTACAATGAGCAGTTCTTC.

The chain recombines TRBV3-1 (or the pseudogene TRBV3-2) with TRBJ1-6; 9 bases align to TRBD1. Germline V gene data show CDR1 as LGHDT and CDR2 as YNNKEL (reference sequence). Germline trimming cut 6 bases from V and 9 bases from J; bases unmatched to any gene: 6. This CDR3 region has 14 residues. CDR3 in amino acids: CASRIQGAGSPLHF. CDR3 DNA sequence: TGTGCCAGCAGGATACAGGGGGCGGGTTCACCCCTCCACTTT.

The chain employs TRBV27 and TRBJ2-1; the D gene is possibly TRBD1 (5 bases). The germline V gene has CDR1 MNHEY and CDR2 SMNVEV (reference sequence). The length of the CDR3 is 16 residues. Trimming took 6 bases from V and 2 from J, leaving 17 bases between them. The CDR3 nucleotides are TGTGCCAGCAGCGTACACAGACAGTTGACCTACAATGAGCAGTTCTTC. Its translation is CASSVHRQLTYNEQFF.

CDR3 protein: CATSRDFESGLAFF. As DNA, the CDR3 is TGTGCCACCAGCAGAGATTTCGAATCAGGGTTAGCTTTCTTT. V gene TRBV15 combines with J gene TRBJ1-1; perhaps TRBD1 as D (5 bases). Germline V gives CDR1 LNHNV, CDR2 YYDKDF (reference sequence). V was trimmed by 0 bases and J by 10 bases, leaving 15 bases between them. This CDR3 is 14 amino acids long.

The genes are TRBV4-1 and TRBJ2-2, with 7 bases that match TRBD1. CDR3 length equals 14 residues. The junction had 5 bases not matched to a gene; V was cut back by 4 bases and J by 6 bases. Germline assignment: CDR1 MGHRA and CDR2 YSYEKL. In nucleotides, the CDR3 is TGCGCCAGCAGCCCAGACAGGGCGCCCGGGGAGCTGTTTTTT. This encodes CASSPDRAPGELFF.

J is TRBJ2-7 and V is TRBV11-2, with D possibly being TRBD2 (5 bases). Trimming pared 3 bases from V and 4 bases from J, leaving 16 bases between. CDR1 is SGHAT, CDR2 FQNNGV, per germline. This CDR3 is 15 amino acids long. CDR3 DNA: TGTGCCAGCAGCTTCCTGGACTCCCCCGGGTACGAGCAGTACTTC. This gives the protein CASSFLDSPGYEQYF.

The V and J genes are TRBV10-3 and TRBJ2-2, with 9 bases lining up with TRBD1. The V and J ends lost 10 bases and 1 base, in that order; junction bases with no gene match: 4. There are 14 residues in the CDR3. CDR1 is ENHRY and CDR2 is SYGVKD in the germline V gene. For the CDR3, the DNA is TGTGCCACCAGGACAGGGGTGAACACCGGGGAGCTGTTTTTT. Translated, it gives CATRTGVNTGELFF.

V is TRBV30 and J is TRBJ2-1, with D possibly being TRBD1 (5 bases). CDR3 length: 13 residues. V was trimmed by 2 bases and J by 6 bases, leaving 11 bases between them. Germline V gives CDR1 GTSNPN, CDR2 SVGIG (reference sequence). CDR3 amino acids: CAWSFGAFNEQFF. The DNA of the CDR3 is TGTGCCTGGAGTTTTGGGGCATTCAATGAGCAGTTCTTC.

This clone occurred once. This chain connects TRBV5-6 to TRBJ2-5, with TRBD1 identical over 8 bases. V lost 2 bases, J lost 5 bases, and 14 bases stayed unmatched. Per germline, CDR1 SGHDT and CDR2 YYEEEE. CDR3 length equals 17 residues. The CDR3 sequence: CASSFRQGNARGETQYF. The CDR3 DNA is TGTGCCAGCAGCTTTCGACAGGGGAACGCAAGGGGGGAGACCCAGTACTTC.

This chain links TRBV5-6 with TRBJ2-7; perhaps TRBD1 as D (5 bases). This CDR3 has 16 residues. Trimming cost V 2 bases and J 0 bases, with 15 bases left between them. From germline, CDR1 is SGHDT and CDR2 YYEEEE. The CDR3 spells CASSFLSAGISYEQYF. The CDR3, as DNA: TGTGCCAGCAGCTTTCTCTCGGCAGGGATCTCCTACGAGCAGTACTTC.

The gene calls are TRBV30 and TRBJ2-5; D not resolved. Between the trimmed V and J ends, which lost 1 base and 5 bases, there was a span of 11 bases. The CDR3 has 13 amino acids. Germline-derived CDR1 and CDR2 are GTSNPN and SVGIG (reference sequence). CDR3 amino acids: CAWSGSYSETQYF. In DNA, the CDR3 is TGTGCCTGGAGTGGCAGTTATTCGGAGACCCAGTACTTC.

CDR3 in DNA: TGTGCCAGCAGCCCCACTATAGCAGGGATTACTGAAGCTTTCTTT. It codes for CASSPTIAGITEAFF. V is TRBV7-9 and J is TRBJ1-1, with D perhaps TRBD1 (5 bases). Between the trimmed V and J ends, which lost 5 bases and 5 bases, there was a span of 18 bases. Germline V CDR1 and CDR2: SEHNR, FQNEAQ (reference sequence). The CDR3 is made up of 15 amino acids. Supplemented by reference TRBV7-9 and TRBJ1-1, the full variable domain reads DTGVSQNPRHKITKRGQNVTFRCDPISEHNRLYWYRQTLGQGPEFLTYFQNEAQLEKSRLLSDRFSAERPKGSFSTLEIQRTEQGDSAMYLCASSPTIAGITEAFFGQGTRLTVV.

The chain links TRBV10-3 to TRBJ2-2; maybe TRBD2 (6 bases). This CDR3 spans 15 amino acids. Between the trimmed V and J ends, which lost 8 bases and 6 bases, there was a span of 19 bases. Germline V CDR1 and CDR2: ENHRY, SYGVKD. CDR3 DNA: TGTGCCATCGGCCCCCCTGGTGGGGGGTCCGGGGAGCTGTTTTTT. The encoded protein is CAIGPPGGGSGELFF.

The CDR3 nucleotides are TGTGCCAGCAGCTCAGGGCCTCGCTCTGGAAACACCATATATTTT. Amino acid sequence: CASSSGPRSGNTIYF. The rearrangement joins TRBV3-1 (or the pseudogene TRBV3-2) to TRBJ1-3, with D perhaps matching TRBD1 (5 bases). V dropped 5 bases and J dropped 0 bases, with 11 bases sitting between them. Germline V CDR1 and CDR2: LGHDT, YNNKEL (reference sequence). CDR3 length equals 15 residues.

The chain employs TRBV7-6 and TRBJ2-1; D not certain. The CDR3 has 13 residues. V lost 8 bases and J lost 5, with 13 bases in between. The germline CDR1 and CDR2 sequences are SGHVS and FNYEAQ. The CDR3 DNA follows: TGTGCCAGCTCCCTGGGCGAACACAATGAGCAGTTCTTC. Its protein is CASSLGEHNEQFF. The entire variable domain, with the rest obtained from reference TRBV7-6 and TRBJ2-1, is as follows: GAGVSQSPRYKVTKRGQDVALRCDPISGHVSLYWYRQALGQGPEFLTYFNYEAQQDKSGLPNDRFSAERPEGSISTLTIQRTEQRDSAMYRCASSLGEHNEQFFGPGTRLTVL.

V usage is TRBV3-1 (or the pseudogene TRBV3-2) and J usage is TRBJ2-7; D is ambiguous. The CDR3 loop spans 14 amino acids. The V gene lost 1 base and the J gene lost 4 bases, with 11 bases spanning the gap. Germline V CDR1 and CDR2: LGHDT, YNNKEL (reference sequence). The CDR3: CASSQVFRAYEQYF. In DNA, the CDR3 is TGTGCCAGCAGCCAAGTATTTCGAGCGTACGAGCAGTACTTC.

As DNA, the CDR3 is TGTGCCAGCAGCCGTAGACAGGGTATCTCTGGAAACACCATATATTTT. This codes for CASSRRQGISGNTIYF. The chain is built from TRBV7-9 and TRBJ1-3; 7 nucleotides align to TRBD1. Germline loops: CDR1 SEHNR, CDR2 FQNEAQ (reference sequence). V shed 5 bases, J shed 0 bases, and the junction held 7 bases outside the gene matches. This CDR3 has 16 residues. Full variable domain (remainder filled in from reference TRBV7-9 and TRBJ1-3): DTGVSQNPRHKITKRGQNVTFRCDPISEHNRLYWYRQTLGQGPEFLTYFQNEAQLEKSRLLSDRFSAERPKGSFSTLEIQRTEQGDSAMYLCASSRRQGISGNTIYFGEGSWLTVV.

J is TRBJ1-1 and V is TRBV6-4; 7 bases match TRBD1. Looked up from germline, CDR1 is MRHNA and CDR2 is SNTAGT. CDR3 length: 18 amino acids. The V gene end was trimmed by 4 bases and the J gene end by 0 bases; junction bases not matched to a gene: 14. Here the CDR3 reads CASSVLGGDLNMNTEAFF. Written as DNA, the CDR3 is TGTGCCAGCAGTGTGTTAGGGGGCGACTTAAACATGAACACTGAAGCTTTCTTT.

The chain uses TRBV6-5 and TRBJ2-7; the D gene is possibly TRBD2 (6 bases). V was trimmed by 6 bases and J by 0 bases, leaving 12 bases between them. This CDR3 comprises 14 residues. Germline V gene sequence: CDR1 MNHEY, CDR2 SVGAGI. The CDR3 loop reads CASRAGTDSYEQYF. CDR3 DNA: TGTGCCAGCAGAGCCGGGACTGACTCCTACGAGCAGTACTTC.

The chain combines TRBV6-5 with TRBJ2-7; possible D gene TRBD1, 6 bases. Germline CDR1 reads MNHEY; CDR2 reads SVGAGI. Trimming left V 4 bases short and J 3 bases short, with 13 bases between. The CDR3 runs 14 residues. The CDR3 DNA sequence: TGTGCCAGCAGTTTGGGTGGACAGCACTACGAGCAGTACTTC. Amino acids: CASSLGGQHYEQYF.

The chain uses TRBV27 and TRBJ1-1; D not certain. The CDR3 contains 13 residues. Trimming stripped 6 bases from V and 1 base from J, with 9 bases between. The germline CDR1 and CDR2 sequences are MNHEY and SMNVEV (reference sequence). CDR3 coding DNA: TGTGCCAGCAGATACACAGCGAACACTGAAGCTTTCTTT. Encoded protein: CASRYTANTEAFF.